The 3 T cell receptor beta chains below come from one sample, sequenced in a study of cytomegalovirus exposure and HLA in healthy donors. The PCR made use of 60 Vbeta and 13 Jbeta primers. Data came from immunoSEQ multiplex PCR; TCRdb stores just in-frame clones and leaves some out. This sample yields some 200,000 clones, of which 80% to 85% are seen a single time; about 2% belongs to the top ten. What was sequenced was PBMCs. These receptors all stem from a woman aged 25-40 years in good health and CMV-seronegative.

J is TRBJ2-5 and V is TRBV27, with TRBD1 matching over 9 bases. Trimming cost V 2 bases and J 8 bases; bases outside gene matches: 6. The CDR3 totals 14 residues. CDR1 MNHEY and CDR2 SMNVEV come from the germline V gene (reference sequence). The CDR3 DNA sequence: TGTGCCAGCAGTTTACTAGGGACAGGGTTTACCCAGTACTTC. Translated, it gives CASSLLGTGFTQYF.

The J gene is TRBJ1-2, the V gene TRBV28, with D maybe TRBD1 (5 bases). This CDR3 spans 11 amino acids. Germline V gene data show CDR1 as MDHEN and CDR2 as SYDVKM. The V gene lost 8 bases and the J gene lost 4 bases, with 8 bases spanning the gap. Here the CDR3 DNA reads TGTGCCAGCTTAGGGGTCTATGGCTACACCTTC. Amino acids: CASLGVYGYTF.

The CDR3 nucleotides are TGTGCCAGCAGTGAGGGCCCAGCTTACGAGCAGTACTTC. Residues: CASSEGPAYEQYF. The chain joins TRBV6-1 to TRBJ2-7; no definite D call. The CDR3 sequence is 13 residues long. CDR1 and CDR2 from the germline V gene are MNHNS and SASEGT. Trimming pared 3 bases from V and 4 bases from J, leaving 10 bases between.